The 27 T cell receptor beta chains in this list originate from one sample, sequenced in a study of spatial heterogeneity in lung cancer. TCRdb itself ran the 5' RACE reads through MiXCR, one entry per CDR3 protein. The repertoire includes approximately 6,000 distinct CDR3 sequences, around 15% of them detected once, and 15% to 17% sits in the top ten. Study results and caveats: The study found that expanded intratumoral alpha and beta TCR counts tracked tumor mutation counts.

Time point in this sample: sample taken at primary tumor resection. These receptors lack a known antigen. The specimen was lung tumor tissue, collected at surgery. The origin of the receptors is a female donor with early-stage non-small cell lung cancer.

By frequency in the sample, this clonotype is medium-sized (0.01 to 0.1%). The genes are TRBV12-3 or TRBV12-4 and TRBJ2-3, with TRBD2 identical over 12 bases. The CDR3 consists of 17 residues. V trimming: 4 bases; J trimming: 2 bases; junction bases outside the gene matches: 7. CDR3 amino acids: CASSSRGLAGLTDTQYF. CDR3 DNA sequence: TGTGCCAGCAGTTCAAGAGGACTAGCGGGACTCACAGATACGCAGTATTTT.

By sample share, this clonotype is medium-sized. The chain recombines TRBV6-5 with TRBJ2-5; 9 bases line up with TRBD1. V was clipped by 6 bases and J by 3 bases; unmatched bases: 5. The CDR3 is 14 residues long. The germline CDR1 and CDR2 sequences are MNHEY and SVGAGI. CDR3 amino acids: CASSGTGWEETQYF. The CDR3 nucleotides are TGTGCCAGCAGCGGGACAGGGTGGGAAGAGACCCAGTACTTC.

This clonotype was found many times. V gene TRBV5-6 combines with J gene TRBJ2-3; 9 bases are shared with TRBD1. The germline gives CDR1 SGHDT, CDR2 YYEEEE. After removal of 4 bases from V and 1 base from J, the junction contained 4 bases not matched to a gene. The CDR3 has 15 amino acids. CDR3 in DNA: TGTGCCAGCAGCGGGACAGGGAATCGCACAGATACGCAGTATTTT. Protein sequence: CASSGTGNRTDTQYF.

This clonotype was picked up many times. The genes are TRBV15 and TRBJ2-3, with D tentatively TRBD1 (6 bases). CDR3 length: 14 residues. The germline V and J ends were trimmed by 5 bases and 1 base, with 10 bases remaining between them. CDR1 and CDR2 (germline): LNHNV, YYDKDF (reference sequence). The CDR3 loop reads CATSLRTGTDTQYF. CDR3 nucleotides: TGTGCCACCAGCCTACGGACAGGCACAGATACGCAGTATTTT.

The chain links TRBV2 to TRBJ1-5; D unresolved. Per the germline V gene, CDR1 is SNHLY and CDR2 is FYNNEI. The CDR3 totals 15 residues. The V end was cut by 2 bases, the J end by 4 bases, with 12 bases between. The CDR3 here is CASSESLGRNQPQHF. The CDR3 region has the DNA TGTGCCAGCAGTGAAAGTCTAGGGAGAAATCAGCCCCAGCATTTT.

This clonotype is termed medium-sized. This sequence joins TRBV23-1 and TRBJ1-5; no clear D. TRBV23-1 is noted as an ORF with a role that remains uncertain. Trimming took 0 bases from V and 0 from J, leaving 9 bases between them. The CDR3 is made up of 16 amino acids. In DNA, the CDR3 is TGCGCCAGCAGTCAATCCCCCAGACATAGCAATCAGCCCCAGCATTTT. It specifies CASSQSPRHSNQPQHF.

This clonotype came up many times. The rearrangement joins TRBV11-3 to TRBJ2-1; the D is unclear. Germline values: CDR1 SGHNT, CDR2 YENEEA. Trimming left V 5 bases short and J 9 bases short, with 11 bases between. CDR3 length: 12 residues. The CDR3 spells CASSPTTAEQFF. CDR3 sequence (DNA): TGTGCCAGCAGCCCAACTACAGCTGAGCAGTTCTTC.

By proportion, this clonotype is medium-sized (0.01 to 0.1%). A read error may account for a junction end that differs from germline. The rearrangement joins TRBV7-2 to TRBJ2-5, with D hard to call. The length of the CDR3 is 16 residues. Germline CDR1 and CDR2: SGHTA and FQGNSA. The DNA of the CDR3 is TGTGCCAGCAACTTAATTTGGGCTCCTCTAGGGGAGACCCAGTACTTC. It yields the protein CASNLIWAPLGETQYF.

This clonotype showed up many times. CDR3 sequence: CASSEPRLAGQETQYF. The CDR3 bases are TGTGCCAGCAGTGAACCCAGACTAGCGGGACAAGAGACCCAGTACTTC. V is TRBV2 and J is TRBJ2-5; 11 bases align to TRBD2. Germline-derived CDR1 and CDR2 are SNHLY and FYNNEI. V was clipped by 2 bases and J by 2 bases; unmatched bases: 4. The CDR3 is 16 residues long.

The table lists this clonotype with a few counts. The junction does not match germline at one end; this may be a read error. This CDR3 reads CANSRDTLYGYTF. Written as DNA, the CDR3 is TGTGCCAACAGTAGGGACACCCTCTATGGCTACACCTTC. The J gene is TRBJ1-2, the V gene TRBV12-3 or TRBV12-4; weak D call: TRBD1 (6 bases). The CDR3 extends over 13 amino acids.

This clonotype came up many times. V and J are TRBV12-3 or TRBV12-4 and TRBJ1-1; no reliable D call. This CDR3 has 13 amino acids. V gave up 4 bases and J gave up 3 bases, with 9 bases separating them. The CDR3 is CASSSAVYTEAFF. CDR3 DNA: TGTGCCAGCAGTTCAGCGGTCTACACTGAAGCTTTCTTT.

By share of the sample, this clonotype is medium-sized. CDR3 residues: CASSLEWGGAYEQYF. In DNA, the CDR3 is TGTGCCAGCAGCCTGGAGTGGGGAGGGGCCTACGAGCAGTACTTC. V is TRBV25-1 and J is TRBJ2-7, with TRBD2 matching over 7 bases. CDR1 and CDR2 (germline): MGHDK, SYGVNS. V gave up 6 bases and J gave up 2 bases; unmatched junction bases: 10. There are 15 residues in the CDR3.

As DNA, the CDR3 is TGTGCCAGCAGAGGGACGGCGGGCACCGGGGAGCTGTTTTTT. Amino acid sequence: CASRGTAGTGELFF. The chain carries TRBV2 and TRBJ2-2; D could derive from TRBD1 or TRBD2 (5 bases each). The CDR3 consists of 14 residues. The V end lost 6 bases, the J end lost 4 bases, and 12 bases lay between the germline ends. Germline values: CDR1 SNHLY, CDR2 FYNNEI.

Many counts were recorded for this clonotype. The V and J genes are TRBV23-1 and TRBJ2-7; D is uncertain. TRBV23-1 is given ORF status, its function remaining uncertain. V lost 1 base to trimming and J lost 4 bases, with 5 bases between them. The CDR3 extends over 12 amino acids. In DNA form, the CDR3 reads TGCGCCAGCAGTCAATTCATTTACGAGCAGTACGTC. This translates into CASSQFIYEQYV.

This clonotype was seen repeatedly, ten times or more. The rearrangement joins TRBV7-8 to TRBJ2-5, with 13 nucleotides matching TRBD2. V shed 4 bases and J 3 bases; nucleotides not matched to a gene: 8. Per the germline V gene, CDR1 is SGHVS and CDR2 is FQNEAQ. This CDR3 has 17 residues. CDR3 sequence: CASSSNGGTSGKETQYF. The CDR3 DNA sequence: TGTGCCAGCAGCTCTAATGGGGGGACTAGCGGGAAAGAGACCCAGTACTTC.

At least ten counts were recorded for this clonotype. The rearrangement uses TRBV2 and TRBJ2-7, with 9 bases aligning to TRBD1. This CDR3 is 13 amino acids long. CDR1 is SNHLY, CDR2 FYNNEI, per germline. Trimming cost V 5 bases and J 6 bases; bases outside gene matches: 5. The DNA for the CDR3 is TGTGCCAGCAGTCTACAGGGGGCGGGCGAGCAGTACTTC. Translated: CASSLQGAGEQYF. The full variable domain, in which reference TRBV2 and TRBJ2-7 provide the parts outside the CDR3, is EPEVTQTPSHQVTQMGQEVILRCVPISNHLYFYWYRQILGQKVEFLVSFYNNEISEKSEIFDDQFSVERPDGSNFTLKIRSTKLEDSAMYFCASSLQGAGEQYFGPGTRLTVT.

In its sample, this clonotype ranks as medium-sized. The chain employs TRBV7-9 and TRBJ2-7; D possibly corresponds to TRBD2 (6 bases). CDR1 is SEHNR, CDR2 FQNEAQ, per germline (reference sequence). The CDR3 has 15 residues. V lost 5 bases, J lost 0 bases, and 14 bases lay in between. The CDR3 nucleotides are TGTGCCAGCAGCCCACCGTACGGGAGCTCCTACGAGCAGTACTTC. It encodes CASSPPYGSSYEQYF.

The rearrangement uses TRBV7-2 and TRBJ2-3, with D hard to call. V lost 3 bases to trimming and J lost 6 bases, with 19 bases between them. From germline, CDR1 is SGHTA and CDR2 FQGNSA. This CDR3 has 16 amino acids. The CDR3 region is CASSFQDRTMGDTQYF. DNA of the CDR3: TGTGCCAGCAGCTTTCAAGACCGTACCATGGGGGATACGCAGTATTTT. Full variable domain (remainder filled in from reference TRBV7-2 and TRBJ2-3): GAGVSQSPSNKVTEKGKDVELRCDPISGHTALYWYRQSLGQGLEFLIYFQGNSAPDKSGLPSDRFSAERTGGSVSTLTIQRTQQEDSAVYLCASSFQDRTMGDTQYFGPGTRLTVL.

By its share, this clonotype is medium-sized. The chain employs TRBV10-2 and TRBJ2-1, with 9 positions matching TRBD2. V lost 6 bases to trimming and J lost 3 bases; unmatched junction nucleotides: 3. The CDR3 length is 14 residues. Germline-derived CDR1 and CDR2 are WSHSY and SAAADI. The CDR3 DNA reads TGCGCCAGCAGGTCTAGCGGGAACTACAATGAGCAGTTCTTC. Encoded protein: CASRSSGNYNEQFF.

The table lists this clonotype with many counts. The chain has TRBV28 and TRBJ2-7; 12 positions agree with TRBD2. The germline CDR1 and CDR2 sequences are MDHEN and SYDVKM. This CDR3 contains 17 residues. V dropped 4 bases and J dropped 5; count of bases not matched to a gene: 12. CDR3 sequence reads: CASSSSAASGRAHEQYF. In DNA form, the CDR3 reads TGTGCCAGCAGTTCGTCTGCGGCTAGCGGGAGGGCCCACGAGCAGTACTTC.

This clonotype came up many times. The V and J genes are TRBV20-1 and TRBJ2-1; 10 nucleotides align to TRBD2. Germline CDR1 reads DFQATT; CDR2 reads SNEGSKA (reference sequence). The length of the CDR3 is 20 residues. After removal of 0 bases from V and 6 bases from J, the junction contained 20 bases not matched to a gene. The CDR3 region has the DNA TGCAGTGCTAGAGAGAGAGGGAGCGGGAGGGCCGTTGGGGCTTTCAATGAGCAGTTCTTC. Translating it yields CSARERGSGRAVGAFNEQFF.

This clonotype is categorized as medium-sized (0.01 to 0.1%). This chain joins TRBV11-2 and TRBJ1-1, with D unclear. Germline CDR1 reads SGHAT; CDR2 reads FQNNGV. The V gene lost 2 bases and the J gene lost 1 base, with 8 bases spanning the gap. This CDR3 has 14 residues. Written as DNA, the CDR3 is TGTGCCAGCAGCTTACCCCGACAGAACACTGAAGCTTTCTTT. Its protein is CASSLPRQNTEAFF.

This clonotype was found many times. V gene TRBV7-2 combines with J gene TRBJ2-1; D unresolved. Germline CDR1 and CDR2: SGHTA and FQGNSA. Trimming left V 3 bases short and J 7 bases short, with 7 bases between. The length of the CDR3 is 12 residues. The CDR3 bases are TGTGCCAGCAGCTTCAGGCGGAATGAGCAGTTCTTC. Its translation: CASSFRRNEQFF. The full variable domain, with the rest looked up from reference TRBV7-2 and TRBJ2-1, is GAGVSQSPSNKVTEKGKDVELRCDPISGHTALYWYRQSLGQGLEFLIYFQGNSAPDKSGLPSDRFSAERTGGSVSTLTIQRTQQEDSAVYLCASSFRRNEQFFGPGTRLTVL.

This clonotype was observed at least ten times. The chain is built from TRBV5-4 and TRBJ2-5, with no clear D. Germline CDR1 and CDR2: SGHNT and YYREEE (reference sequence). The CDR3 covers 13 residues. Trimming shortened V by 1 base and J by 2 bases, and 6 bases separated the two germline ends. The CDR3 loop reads CASSLSSQETQYF. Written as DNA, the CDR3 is TGTGCCAGCAGCTTGAGCTCTCAAGAGACCCAGTACTTC.

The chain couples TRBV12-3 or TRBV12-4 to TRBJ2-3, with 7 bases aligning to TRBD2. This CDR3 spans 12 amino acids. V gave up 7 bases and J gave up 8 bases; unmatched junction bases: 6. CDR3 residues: CASNRAGTTQYF. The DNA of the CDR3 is TGTGCCAGCAATAGAGCGGGAACTACGCAGTATTTT.

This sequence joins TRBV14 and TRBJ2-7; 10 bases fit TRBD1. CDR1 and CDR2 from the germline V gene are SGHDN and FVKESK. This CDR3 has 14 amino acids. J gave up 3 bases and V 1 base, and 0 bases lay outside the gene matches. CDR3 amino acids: CASSQGTGGYEQYF. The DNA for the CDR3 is TGTGCCAGCAGCCAAGGGACAGGGGGCTACGAGCAGTACTTC.

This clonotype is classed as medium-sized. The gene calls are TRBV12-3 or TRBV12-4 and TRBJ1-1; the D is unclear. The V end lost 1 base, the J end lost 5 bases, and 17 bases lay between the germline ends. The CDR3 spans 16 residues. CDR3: CASSLDERTLKTEAFF. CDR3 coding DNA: TGTGCCAGCAGTTTAGACGAAAGGACTCTCAAAACTGAAGCTTTCTTT.